This T cell receptor (beta chain) stems from a study of patients and donors after allogeneic stem cell transplantation. The CDR3 extends over 13 amino acids. The V segment lost 6 bases and the J segment 5 bases; nucleotides outside the gene matches: 2. The germline V gene encodes CDR1 ENHRY and CDR2 SYGVKD. There are many counts of this clonotype. One entry per CDR3 protein, called by TCRdb with MiXCR from the RT-PCR reads. The sample consists of under 200,000 distinct CDR3 sequences, approximately 28% of them appearing once. This sequence joins TRBV10-3 and TRBJ1-5, with 9 bases matching TRBD1. This clonotype originated in a human donor who was either an allogeneic HSCT recipient or a stem cell or donor lymphocyte infusion donor (not recorded which). It is not recorded whose cells these are; they may come from a transplant donor. Sequencing used blood, either unsorted or a sorted T cell fraction (not recorded which). The CDR3 DNA is TGTGCCATCAGAGGGGACAGGGATCAGCCCCAGCATTTT. It yields the protein CAIRGDRDQPQHF.